This TCR beta chain was profiled in a study of memory CD4+ T cells and cytomegalovirus serostatus. Study summary: Donors were healthy Belgian adults, 10 or so CMV seropositive and fewer than 30 seronegative.

The sort gate was single viable CD3+CD4+CD8-CD45RO+ cells for memory CD4+ T cells. Serostatus was set by detecting CMV pp150, pp28, p38, p52 IgG. Here immunoSEQ multiplex PCR was the method, and the copy in TCRdb shows in-frame clones only, minus some. The table has 50,000 to 60,000 clones, 65% to 85% seen once. V trimming: 2 bases; J trimming: 5 bases; junction bases outside the gene matches: 4. The CDR3 length is 15 residues. Germline CDR1 is SGHRS and CDR2 is YFSETQ. This rearrangement joins TRBV5-1 to TRBJ1-2; 12 nucleotides match TRBD1. The clonotype was recovered from an adult in good health and CMV-seronegative. Sequencing was carried out using memory CD4+ T cells from blood. The CDR3 reads CASSLGTGGPYGYTF. In nucleotides, the CDR3 is TGCGCCAGCAGCTTAGGGACAGGGGGCCCATATGGCTACACCTTC.